This T cell receptor beta chain appears in the sequencing data of a study of T cell responses to AZD1222 COVID-19 vaccine. The length of the CDR3 is 17 residues. V lost 4 bases, J lost 4 bases, and 12 bases stayed unmatched. Germline lookup yields CDR1 KGHSH and CDR2 LQKENI. The assay was immunoSEQ multiplex PCR, and TCRdb's table has in-frame clones only and misses some. The repertoire consists of around 160,000 clones, with 90% to 95% occurring once and the leading ten covering 3.5% to 4%. V gene TRBV18 combines with J gene TRBJ1-2, with 10 nucleotides matching TRBD1. The sequencing used peripheral blood, collected 28 days after the second AZD1222 dose. The origin of this receptor is an adult who received the AZD1222 COVID-19 vaccine. The CDR3 spells CASSLLGTGEGPYGYTF. The CDR3 DNA reads TGTGCCAGCTCACTTCTGGGGACAGGGGAAGGGCCCTATGGCTACACCTTC.